Included here is one T cell receptor (beta chain) sequence, with context. Its binding antigen is unknown. Per-nucleotide qualities are absent, and no much larger clonotype sits a single base away. Trimming takes 3 bases from V and 0 bases from J, and the germline ends sit 9 bases apart. Per the germline V gene (reference sequence), LNHDA is the CDR1 and SQIVND is the CDR2. From the cysteine through the phenylalanine, the CDR3 covers 15 amino acids. Only the CDR3 part of the read is kept: 45 bases, read in frame from the first base. TCRbeta CDR3 regions were amplified from genomic DNA by means of the immunoSEQ Assay, a bias-controlled multiplex PCR. As for the original processing: The number of nucleated cells in each sample was estimated from the amplification of reference gene primers within the assay. Sequence reads were collapsed and filtered to measure the absolute abundance of every unique TCRbeta CDR3 rearrangement. For each sample, productive Simpson clonality was calculated as the square root of Simpson's diversity index over productive rearrangements. Here the immuneACCESS table is served through TCRdb, limited to in-frame sequences with V and J called. Missing clones are a known gap in these copies; in checked studies unresolved V genes cover under half, and the rest lacks a known reason. V, J and clone size are those of that table, while D and trimming were read from the DNA. In all, the sample holds some 300,000 clones, and about 90% of those were seen once. Under 1.1% of the sample is taken by the ten largest.

The sample comes from a study of blood T cell repertoires in COVID-19 (dated by TCRdb to 2020 to 2022). Turning to the overall study: Collaborator samples came from the United States, Italy and Spain and covered acute and convalescent phases of COVID-19. A freely available public database, intended as a resource for researchers studying the immune response to SARS-CoV-2, is where the repertoires were released. Where available, HLA class I and class II types were obtained from metadata supplied by the sample provider rather than from assay-based typing. Deeply sampled blood TCRbeta repertoires from subjects exposed to, actively infected with, or recovered from COVID-19 were included in the dataset. The material from the prospective study consisted of cDNA or gDNA derived from T cells, B-cell-depleted T cells, or PBMCs. The samples were drawn from two sources: the first 160 participants of the ongoing ImmuneRACE study, and 1,254 subjects contributed by 6 global collaborators. The sample metadata nearly always contained a de-identified subject ID, COVID-19 status, age in years and sex. What the research found in general, with its limitations: The amount of clinical and demographic metadata varied by source and participant and was provided uncurated.

In Seattle, one collaborating source enrolled patients while the infection was active and tracked those patients longitudinally over the course of disease. Each collaborating institution followed its own protocols to collect whole blood in K2EDTA tubes. For TCRbeta analysis, collaborator samples were shipped as frozen whole blood, as isolated PBMCs, or as DNA extracted from either sample type. The sequencing input was peripheral blood. The chain couples TRBV19 to TRBJ2-1, and TRBD2 may be the D gene, going by 5 matching bases. The TCR was taken from a woman aged 40 to 50 with COVID-19, enrolled during active disease. The CDR3 is CASSIGLSSYNEQFF. The DNA sequence reads TGTGCCAGTAGTATCGGACTGAGCTCCTACAATGAGCAGTTCTTC.